This T cell receptor beta chain stems from a study of T cells in tuberculosis. Trimming took 1 base from V and 3 from J; bases not matched to a gene: 6. CDR1 SGHAT and CDR2 FQNNGV come from the germline V gene. This CDR3 has 16 amino acids. Libraries were prepared by immunoSEQ multiplex PCR; TCRdb keeps only in-frame clonotypes and omits some of them. The table includes 25,000 to 35,000 clones, 92% detected once. Time point: new active TB diagnosis, blood taken before or within 7 days of starting treatment. The origin of this receptor is an adult with tuberculosis. The sample was PBMCs, taken at tuberculosis diagnosis. The genes are TRBV11-2 and TRBJ2-3, with 8 bases fitting TRBD2. The CDR3 DNA reads as TGTGCCAGCAGCTTAGGGGCCACGGGAGGGACAGATACGCAGTATTTT. This codes for CASSLGATGGTDTQYF.